Presented here are 32 T cell receptor beta chains from one specimen sequenced in a study of blood T cell repertoires in COVID-19. TCRdb's copy holds only in-frame clones and misses some; the assay was immunoSEQ multiplex PCR. The sample lists tens of thousands of clones; roughly 84% were seen once. Input material: peripheral blood. These receptors originate from a man aged 45-65 years with active or convalescent COVID-19.

The gene calls are TRBV10-2 and TRBJ1-5, with D uncertain. The CDR3 sequence is 13 residues long. Trimming left V 8 bases short and J 0 bases short, with 8 bases between. Germline CDR1 is WSHSY and CDR2 is SAAADI. CDR3 loop: CASVAYSNQPQHF. For the CDR3, the DNA is TGCGCCAGCGTTGCCTATAGCAATCAGCCCCAGCATTTT.

J is TRBJ2-7 and V is TRBV2, with 11 bases identical to TRBD2. The CDR3 covers 15 residues. Germline CDR1 reads SNHLY; CDR2 reads FYNNEI. The trim removed 4 bases at V and 5 bases at J, leaving 7 bases unmatched. The DNA for the CDR3 is TGTGCCAGCAGTGTGTTTAGCGGGGGGGTGAACGAGCAGTACTTC. Its translation is CASSVFSGGVNEQYF.

The chain uses TRBV6-5 and TRBJ1-1; a possible D gene is TRBD1 (5 bases). The CDR3 runs to 14 residues. Trimming pared 7 bases from V and 4 bases from J, leaving 16 bases between. Germline V gene sequence: CDR1 MNHEY, CDR2 SVGAGI. The CDR3 reads CASTPRKGPTEAFF. CDR3 nucleotides: TGTGCCAGCACCCCCCGTAAGGGGCCCACTGAAGCTTTCTTT.

V usage is TRBV24-1 and J usage is TRBJ2-7; unclear D gene. Germline V gene lookup returns CDR1 KGHDR and CDR2 SFDVKD. This CDR3 has 14 residues. V was shortened by 3 bases and J by 2 bases, with 10 bases between the two germline ends. Here the CDR3 DNA reads TGTGCCACCAGTGATCCCACAGCACCCTACGAGCAGTACTTC. Its translation: CATSDPTAPYEQYF.

The CDR3 sequence: CASSYGTGREKLFF. In nucleotides, the CDR3 is TGTGCCAGCAGCTACGGGACAGGTCGAGAAAAACTGTTTTTT. The V gene is TRBV2, the J gene TRBJ1-4; 8 nucleotides agree with TRBD1. The CDR3 is made up of 14 amino acids. The V and J ends lost 6 bases and 8 bases, in that order; junction bases with no gene match: 8. Germline CDR1 is SNHLY and CDR2 is FYNNEI.

Here the CDR3 reads CASSQGRRNQPQHF. The CDR3, as DNA: TGTGCCAGCAGCCAGGGCAGGCGAAATCAGCCCCAGCATTTT. This chain uses TRBV3-1 (or the pseudogene TRBV3-2) with TRBJ1-5; D not resolved. V was cut by 3 bases and J by 4 bases, with 10 bases left in between. CDR3 size: 14 residues. Per the germline V gene, CDR1 is LGHDT and CDR2 is YNNKEL (reference sequence).

This chain connects TRBV6-5 to TRBJ2-1, with 11 bases identical to TRBD2. Trimming removed 0 bases from V and 6 bases from J; junction bases left unmatched: 4. Germline assignment: CDR1 MNHEY and CDR2 SVGAGI. The CDR3 length is 16 residues. The CDR3 reads CASSYSSSGGANEQFF. In DNA, the CDR3 is TGTGCCAGCAGTTACTCGAGTAGCGGGGGGGCCAATGAGCAGTTCTTC.

The rearrangement links TRBV30 to TRBJ1-5, with D hard to call. The CDR3 consists of 19 residues. From germline, CDR1 is GTSNPN and CDR2 SVGIG (reference sequence). Between the trimmed V and J ends, which lost 2 bases and 0 bases, there was a span of 23 bases. The CDR3 region is CAWSLRRAPSRNSNQPQHF. CDR3 DNA: TGTGCCTGGAGTTTGCGGAGGGCTCCTTCACGGAATAGCAATCAGCCCCAGCATTTT.

The chain employs TRBV6-5 and TRBJ2-5; D perhaps matches TRBD2 (6 bases). CDR3 size: 14 residues. Trimming stripped 8 bases from V and 5 bases from J, with 18 bases between. Looked up from germline, CDR1 is MNHEY and CDR2 is SVGAGI. This CDR3 reads CASGSSTGRETQYF. The CDR3 DNA reads TGTGCCAGCGGGTCTAGCACGGGGAGGGAGACCCAGTACTTC.

The J gene is TRBJ1-2, the V gene TRBV5-4, with a weak D call TRBD1 (5 bases). Deletions cut 0 bases from V and 4 bases from J, with 13 bases between. Germline assignment: CDR1 SGHNT and CDR2 YYREEE (reference sequence). The CDR3 runs 15 residues. CDR3 in amino acids: CASSLGFDSPYGYTF. In DNA, the CDR3 is TGTGCCAGCAGCTTGGGTTTTGACAGCCCCTATGGCTACACCTTC.

This chain links TRBV19 with TRBJ2-1; 8 nucleotides agree with TRBD2. After removal of 5 bases from V and 3 bases from J, the junction contained 6 bases not matched to a gene. The germline V gene has CDR1 LNHDA and CDR2 SQIVND (reference sequence). The CDR3 has 15 amino acids. CDR3 amino acids: CASSSGTRDYNEQFF. Written as DNA, the CDR3 is TGTGCCAGTAGTTCCGGGACTAGAGACTACAATGAGCAGTTCTTC.

This chain uses TRBV7-2 with TRBJ2-7, with 7 bases identical to TRBD2. With 0 bases clipped from V and 5 bases from J, the junction kept 7 bases outside the gene matches. Germline V gene data show CDR1 as SGHTA and CDR2 as FQGNSA. The CDR3 runs to 15 residues. This CDR3 reads CASSLAPGGGNEQYF. The CDR3 region has the DNA TGTGCCAGCAGCTTAGCGCCGGGGGGAGGGAACGAGCAGTACTTC.

Here the CDR3 DNA reads TGTGCCAGCAGCCCGGGACAGGGGGGCGGCTATGGCTACACCTTC. Protein product: CASSPGQGGGYGYTF. The V gene is TRBV6-5, the J gene TRBJ1-2; 11 bases match TRBD1. V dropped 6 bases and J dropped 4; count of bases not matched to a gene: 7. This CDR3 has 15 amino acids. Germline CDR1 reads MNHEY; CDR2 reads SVGAGI.

This clone was found once. Written as DNA, the CDR3 is TGTGCCAGTAGTAGCGGGACAGTTGAAAAACTGTTTTTT. Protein product: CASSSGTVEKLFF. The V call is TRBV19, the J call TRBJ1-4; TRBD1 aligns across 7 bases. The CDR3 loop spans 13 amino acids. V dropped 4 bases and J dropped 7; count of bases not matched to a gene: 3. The V gene's germline CDR1 is LNHDA and CDR2 SQIVND (reference sequence).

The J gene is TRBJ1-6, the V gene TRBV7-6, with 7 bases matching TRBD1. CDR1 and CDR2 (germline): SGHVS, FNYEAQ. The CDR3 runs 15 residues. The J segment lost 7 bases and the V segment lost 4 bases, leaving 7 bases of the junction unmatched. The CDR3: CASSSSIQGNSPLHF. As DNA, the CDR3 is TGTGCCAGCAGCTCAAGTATACAGGGGAATTCACCCCTCCACTTT.

The chain uses TRBV7-2 and TRBJ2-7, with unresolved D. The CDR3 covers 12 residues. Germline values: CDR1 SGHTA, CDR2 FQGNSA. The ends were cut back, 1 base at V and 7 bases at J, with 8 bases in the middle. CDR3 DNA sequence: TGTGCCAGCAGCTTAGATGTGAGGGAGCAGTACTTC. Amino acids: CASSLDVREQYF.

The gene calls are TRBV19 and TRBJ2-6; 7 bases are shared with TRBD1. Germline lookup yields CDR1 LNHDA and CDR2 SQIVND (reference sequence). This CDR3 spans 16 amino acids. V trimming: 5 bases; J trimming: 2 bases; junction bases outside the gene matches: 6. CDR3 amino acids: CASSFTTGAGANVLTF. The CDR3 DNA follows: TGTGCCAGTAGTTTCACAACAGGGGCTGGGGCCAACGTCCTGACTTTC.

The chain uses TRBV21-1 and TRBJ1-1; the table's D call, TRBD1, was not checked against the DNA. TRBV21-1 is deemed a pseudogene. The CDR3 length is 17 residues. The CDR3 loop is CASSKAGTGGLNTEAFF. CDR3 nucleotides: TGTGCCAGCAGCAAAGCCGGGACAGGGGGCCTGAACACTGAAGCTTTCTTT.

The V call is TRBV10-3, the J call TRBJ2-2; 7 nucleotides agree with TRBD2. V was pared by 6 bases and J by 6 bases, with 10 bases of the junction left unmatched. CDR3 length: 15 residues. Germline lookup yields CDR1 ENHRY and CDR2 SYGVKD. CDR3 residues: CAISQLALGSGELFF. CDR3 in DNA: TGTGCCATCAGCCAACTAGCGCTAGGTTCCGGGGAGCTGTTTTTT.

The chain combines TRBV5-8 with TRBJ2-2; TRBD2 is a possible D gene (6 bases). The ends were cut back, 6 bases at V and 6 bases at J, with 15 bases in the middle. Germline CDR1 reads SGHTS; CDR2 reads YDEGEE. CDR3 size: 14 residues. For the CDR3, the DNA is TGTGCCAGCAAACGACGCGGGGAGTCCGGGGAGCTGTTTTTT. Encoded protein: CASKRRGESGELFF.

The chain uses TRBV6-5 and TRBJ1-5; no clear D gene. The germline V gene has CDR1 MNHEY and CDR2 SVGAGI. The CDR3 is made up of 12 amino acids. With 6 bases removed from V and 7 bases from J, the gap between germline ends came to 10 bases. The CDR3 region is CASRRAGQPQHF. For the CDR3, the DNA is TGTGCCAGCAGGAGAGCAGGACAGCCCCAGCATTTT.

V and J are TRBV2 and TRBJ2-2; D is perhaps TRBD1 (6 bases). V lost 5 bases and J 1 base, leaving 11 bases between the germline ends. CDR1 and CDR2 (germline): SNHLY, FYNNEI. The length of the CDR3 is 15 residues. DNA of the CDR3: TGTGCCAGCAGTCGAGGGACACGGAACACCGGGGAGCTGTTTTTT. Translated: CASSRGTRNTGELFF.

The rearrangement joins TRBV9 to TRBJ2-2, with 9 bases identical to TRBD2. The V gene's germline CDR1 is SGDLS and CDR2 YYNGEE. J gave up 5 bases and V 3 bases, and 5 bases lay outside the gene matches. This CDR3 is 15 amino acids long. CDR3 nucleotide sequence: TGTGCCAGCAGCGACCCGGGACTAGCTACCGGGGAGCTGTTTTTT. It translates to CASSDPGLATGELFF.

The chain has TRBV7-8 and TRBJ1-2; weak D call: TRBD1 (6 bases). In germline, CDR1 is SGHVS, CDR2 FQNEAQ. Between the trimmed V and J ends, which lost 5 bases and 6 bases, there was a span of 19 bases. The CDR3 sequence is 15 residues long. The CDR3 region has the DNA TGTGCCAGCAGCCCGAACCTCAGGGGAGATCATGGCTACACCTTC. Amino acid sequence: CASSPNLRGDHGYTF.

V usage is TRBV7-2 and J usage is TRBJ2-7; possibly TRBD1 for D (6 bases). CDR3 length: 13 residues. V lost 5 bases and J lost 3, with 11 bases in between. Germline lookup yields CDR1 SGHTA and CDR2 FQGNSA. CDR3 protein: CASSRTAFYEQYF. CDR3 nucleotides: TGTGCCAGCAGCAGGACAGCGTTCTACGAGCAGTACTTC. The variable domain in full, completed from reference TRBV7-2 and TRBJ2-7, reads GAGVSQSPSNKVTEKGKDVELRCDPISGHTALYWYRQSLGQGLEFLIYFQGNSAPDKSGLPSDRFSAERTGGSVSTLTIQRTQQEDSAVYLCASSRTAFYEQYFGPGTRLTVT.

The chain links TRBV9 to TRBJ1-1; TRBD1 matches 9 bases. The germline V gene encodes CDR1 SGDLS and CDR2 YYNGEE. J lost 10 bases, V lost 4 bases, and 11 bases had no gene match. The CDR3 runs 14 residues. The CDR3 DNA reads as TGTGCCAGCAGCATCTCCGGGACAGGGTTTGGAGCTTTCTTT. Translated, it gives CASSISGTGFGAFF.

The chain carries TRBV11-3 and TRBJ2-3; D may be TRBD1 (6 bases). CDR3 length: 15 residues. Germline V gene lookup returns CDR1 SGHNT and CDR2 YENEEA. Trimming took off 1 base at V and 2 bases at J, with 10 bases between the two ends. The CDR3 reads CASSLATGFTDTQYF. In DNA form, the CDR3 reads TGTGCCAGCAGCTTAGCAACAGGGTTCACAGATACGCAGTATTTT.

The sample holds one count of this clone. The chain uses TRBV6-4 and TRBJ2-1, with TRBD1 matching 7 bases. CDR1 MRHNA and CDR2 SNTAGT come from the germline V gene. After removal of 0 bases from V and 7 bases from J, the junction contained 6 bases not matched to a gene. The CDR3 loop spans 15 amino acids. Here the CDR3 reads CASSDSATGRNEQFF. CDR3 DNA sequence: TGTGCCAGCAGTGACTCGGCGACAGGGCGGAATGAGCAGTTCTTC.

The rearrangement uses TRBV3-1 (or the pseudogene TRBV3-2) and TRBJ2-1; D not resolved. Trimming took 5 bases from V and 6 from J, leaving 8 bases between them. Germline CDR1 and CDR2: LGHDT and YNNKEL (reference sequence). The CDR3 runs to 12 residues. This CDR3 reads CASSSRPNEQFF. The DNA of the CDR3 is TGTGCCAGCAGCTCGAGGCCCAATGAGCAGTTCTTC.

This chain connects TRBV6-5 to TRBJ1-3, with D uncertain. V gave up 6 bases and J gave up 0 bases, with 12 bases separating them. Germline values: CDR1 MNHEY, CDR2 SVGAGI. The CDR3 runs 15 residues. The CDR3 sequence is CASSYQSNSGNTIYF. The CDR3 DNA is TGTGCCAGCAGCTACCAATCCAACTCTGGAAACACCATATATTTT.

In this sample, this clone turned up once. The rearrangement joins TRBV25-1 to TRBJ1-2; 8 bases are shared with TRBD1. CDR1 is MGHDK and CDR2 is SYGVNS in the germline V gene. The ends lost 6 bases at V and 7 bases at J; junction bases unmatched: 4. This CDR3 comprises 12 residues. The CDR3 sequence: CASSPTGAGYTF. The CDR3 DNA follows: TGTGCCAGCAGCCCGACAGGGGCTGGCTACACCTTC.

This chain uses TRBV3-1 (or the pseudogene TRBV3-2) with TRBJ2-5, with 11 nucleotides matching TRBD2. CDR3 length equals 12 residues. CDR1 and CDR2 (germline): LGHDT, YNNKEL (reference sequence). The CDR3 reads CAGGLAGGTQYF. CDR3 coding DNA: TGTGCTGGCGGGCTAGCGGGGGGGACCCAGTACTTC.